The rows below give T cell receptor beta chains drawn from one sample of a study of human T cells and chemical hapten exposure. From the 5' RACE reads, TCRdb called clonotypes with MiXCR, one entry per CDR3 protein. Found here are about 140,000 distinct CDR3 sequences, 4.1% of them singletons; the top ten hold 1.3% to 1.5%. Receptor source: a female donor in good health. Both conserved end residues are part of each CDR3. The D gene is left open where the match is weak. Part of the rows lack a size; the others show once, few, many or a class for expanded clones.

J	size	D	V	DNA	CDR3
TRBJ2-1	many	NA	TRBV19	TGTGCCAGTAGTCCGAGGGGGTACAATGAGCAGTTCTTC	CASSPRGYNEQFF
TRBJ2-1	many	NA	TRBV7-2	TGTGCCAGCAGCTTACGTTTCAATGAGCAGTTCTTC	CASSLRFNEQFF
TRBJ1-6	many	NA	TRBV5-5	TGTGCCAGCAGCTTGGATTTTCCGCCCCCCTCAAATTCACCCCTCCACTTT	CASSLDFPPPSNSPLHF
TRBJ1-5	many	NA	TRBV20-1	TGCAGTGCTAGAAGCGCAGGGTATCAGCCCCAGCATTTT	CSARSAGYQPQHF
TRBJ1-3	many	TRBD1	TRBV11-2	TGTGCCAGCAGCTTAGACACAGGGGGGTACGGAAACACCATATATTTT	CASSLDTGGYGNTIYF
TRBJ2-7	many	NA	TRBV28	TGTGCCAGCAGTCAACCCTACGAGCAGTACTTC	CASSQPYEQYF
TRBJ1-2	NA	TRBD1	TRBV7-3	TGTGCCAGCAGCCCGGAAGGACAGGGGGGGAGAAACTATGGCTACACCTTC	CASSPEGQGGRNYGYTF
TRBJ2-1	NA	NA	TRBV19	TGTGCCAGTAGTATAGGCAACAATGAGCAGTTCTTC	CASSIGNNEQFF
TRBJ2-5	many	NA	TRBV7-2	TGTGCCAGCAGCCGTGGATTGATAAAAGAGACCCAGTACTTC	CASSRGLIKETQYF
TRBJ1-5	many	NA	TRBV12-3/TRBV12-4	TGTGCCAGCACCCCTCCCACGGGAAGACAGCCCCAGCATTTT	CASTPPTGRQPQHF
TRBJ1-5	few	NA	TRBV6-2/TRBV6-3	TGTGCCAGCACAGGTCGGGGAAGCAATCAGCCCCAGCATTTT	CASTGRGSNQPQHF
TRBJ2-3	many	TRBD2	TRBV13	TGTGCCAGCCGGACTAGCGGGGGTCCAGATACGCAGTATTTT	CASRTSGGPDTQYF
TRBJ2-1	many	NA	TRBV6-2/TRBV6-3	TGTGCCAGCAGTCAGAACAGTCCCCATGAGCAGTTCTTC	CASSQNSPHEQFF
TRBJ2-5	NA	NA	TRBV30	TGTGCCTGGAGTTTCAGTATCCAAGAGACCCAGTACTTC	CAWSFSIQETQYF
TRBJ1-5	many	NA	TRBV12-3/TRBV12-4	TGTGCCAGCACCCCGCAGGGGTGGGCTCAGCCCCAGCATTTT	CASTPQGWAQPQHF
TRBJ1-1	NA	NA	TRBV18	TGTGCCAGCTCACTCCAGTGGAACACTGAAGCTTTCTTT	CASSLQWNTEAFF